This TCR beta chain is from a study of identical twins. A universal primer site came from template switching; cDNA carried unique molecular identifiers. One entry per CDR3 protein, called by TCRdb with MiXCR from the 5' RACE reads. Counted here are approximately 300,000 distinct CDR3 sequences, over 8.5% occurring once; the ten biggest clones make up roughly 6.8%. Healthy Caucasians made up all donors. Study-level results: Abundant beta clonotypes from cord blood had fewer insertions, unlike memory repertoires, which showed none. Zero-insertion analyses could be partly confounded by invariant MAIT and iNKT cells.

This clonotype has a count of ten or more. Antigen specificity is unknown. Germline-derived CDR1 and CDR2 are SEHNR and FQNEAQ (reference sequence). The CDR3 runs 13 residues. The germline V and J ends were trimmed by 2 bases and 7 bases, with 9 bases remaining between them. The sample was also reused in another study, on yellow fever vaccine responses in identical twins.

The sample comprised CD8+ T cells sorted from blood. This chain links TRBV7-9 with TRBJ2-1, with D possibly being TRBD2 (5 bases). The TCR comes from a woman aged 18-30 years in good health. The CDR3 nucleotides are TGTGCCAGCAGCTTAAGTCTAGCAAATGAGCAGTTCTTC. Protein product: CASSLSLANEQFF.